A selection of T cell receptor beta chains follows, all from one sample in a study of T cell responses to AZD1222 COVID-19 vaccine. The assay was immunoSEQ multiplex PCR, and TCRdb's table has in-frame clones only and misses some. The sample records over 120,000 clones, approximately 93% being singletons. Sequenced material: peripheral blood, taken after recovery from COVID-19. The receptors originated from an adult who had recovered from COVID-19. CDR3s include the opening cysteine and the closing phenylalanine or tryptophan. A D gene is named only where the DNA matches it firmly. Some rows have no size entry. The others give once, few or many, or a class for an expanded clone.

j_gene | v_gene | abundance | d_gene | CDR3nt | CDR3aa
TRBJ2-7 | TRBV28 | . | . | TGTGCCAGCAGACCCGAATTAGGGTCCTACGAGCAGTACTTC | CASRPELGSYEQYF
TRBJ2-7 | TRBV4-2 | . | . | TGTGCCAGCAGCCAAGACGTTCCCCGCGAGCAGTACTTC | CASSQDVPREQYF
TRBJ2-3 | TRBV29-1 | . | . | TGCAGCGTTGGGGAGAGCGGAACAGATACGCAGTATTTT | CSVGESGTDTQYF
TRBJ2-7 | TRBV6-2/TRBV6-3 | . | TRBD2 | TGTGCCAGCAGTCGGACTAGCGGGAGCTCCTACGAGCAGTACTTC | CASSRTSGSSYEQYF
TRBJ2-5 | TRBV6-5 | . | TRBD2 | TGTGCCAGCAGGACGTACCTAGCGGGAGTGAAGACCCAGTACTTC | CASRTYLAGVKTQYF
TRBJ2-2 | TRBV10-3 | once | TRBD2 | TGTGCCATCATGGCTAGCGGGATATCTAACACCGGGGAGCTGTTTTTT | CAIMASGISNTGELFF
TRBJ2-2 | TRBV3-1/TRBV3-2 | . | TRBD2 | TGTGCCAGCAGCCTTAGCGGGAGTCCCGGGGAGCTGTTTTTT | CASSLSGSPGELFF
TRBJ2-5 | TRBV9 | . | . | TGTGCCAGCAGCTACGGGACCGCCGTAGGACAAGAGACCCAGTACTTC | CASSYGTAVGQETQYF
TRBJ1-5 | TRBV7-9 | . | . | TGTGCCAGCAGCTCAGACAGTGAAAGCAATCAGCCCCAGCATTTT | CASSSDSESNQPQHF
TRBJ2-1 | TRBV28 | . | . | TGTGCCAGCAGTCCACCATCCGGGAGTTCCACCTACAATGAGCAGTTCTTC | CASSPPSGSSTYNEQFF
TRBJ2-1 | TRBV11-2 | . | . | TGTGCCAGCAGCTACAGCGACAATGAGCAGTTCTTC | CASSYSDNEQFF
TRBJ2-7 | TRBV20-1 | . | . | TGCAGTGCTAGTCCCCTACCTACGACCGGCGAGCAGTACTTC | CSASPLPTTGEQYF
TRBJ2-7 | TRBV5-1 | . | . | TGCGCCAGCAGCTTGGGGGGCCGTGGGCAGTACTTC | CASSLGGRGQYF
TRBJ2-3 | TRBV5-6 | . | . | TGTGCCAGCAGCTTGGCGTTTAAAGTTGCCCCAAACACAGATACGCAGTATTTT | CASSLAFKVAPNTDTQYF
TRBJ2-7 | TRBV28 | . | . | TGTGCCAGCAGTTTACTTCCAGGCACGTCCTACGAGCAGTACTTC | CASSLLPGTSYEQYF
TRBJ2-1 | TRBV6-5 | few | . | TGTGCCAGCAGTTGGGCGGGTTGGGAGCAGTTCTTC | CASSWAGWEQFF
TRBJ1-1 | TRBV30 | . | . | TGTGCCTGGAGTCACAGGGCTGAAGCTTTCTTT | CAWSHRAEAFF
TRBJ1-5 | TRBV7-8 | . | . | TGTGCCAGCAGCTTCGCGGGTTCTGGTCAGCCCCAGCATTTT | CASSFAGSGQPQHF
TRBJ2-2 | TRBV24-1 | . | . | TGTGCCACCAGTGATTTAAGGCTGGGGGTGGGTCCGACGAACACCGGGGAGCTGTTTTTT | CATSDLRLGVGPTNTGELFF
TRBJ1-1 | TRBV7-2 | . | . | TGTGCCAGCAGCTTAGCTCTGGGGGGATCCGGCGCAGGGGTCAGGACTGAAGCTTTCTTT | CASSLALGGSGAGVRTEAFF
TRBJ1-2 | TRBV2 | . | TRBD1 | TGTGCCAGCAGTGATTCGGGGACAGGGAGGGGCTATGGCTACACCTTC | CASSDSGTGRGYGYTF
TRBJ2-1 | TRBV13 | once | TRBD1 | TGTGCCAGCAGTTCCGCCGGGACAGAGATCTACAATGAGCAGTTCTTC | CASSSAGTEIYNEQFF
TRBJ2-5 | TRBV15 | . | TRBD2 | TGTGCCACCAGCAGAGAATTAAGACTAGCGGGAGGAGGGCAAGAGACCCAGTACTTC | CATSRELRLAGGGQETQYF
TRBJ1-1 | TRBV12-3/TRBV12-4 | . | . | TGTGCCAGCAGTCCAGGGCGGACTGAAGCTTTCTTT | CASSPGRTEAFF
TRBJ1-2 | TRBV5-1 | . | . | TGCGCCAGCAGCTTGGAGCCGGGGGGACGTGGCTACACCTTC | CASSLEPGGRGYTF
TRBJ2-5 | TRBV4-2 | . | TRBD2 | TGTGCCAGCAGCCCTCGCGGGGGAGAAGGGCAAGAGACCCAGTACTTC | CASSPRGGEGQETQYF
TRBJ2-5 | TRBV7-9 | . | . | TGTGCCAGCAGCTCTCCTCGTAGTCAAGAGACCCAGTACTTC | CASSSPRSQETQYF
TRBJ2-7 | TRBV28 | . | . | TGTGCCACCGCCCCTAGGCCCGGGGCCTACGAGCAGTACTTC | CATAPRPGAYEQYF
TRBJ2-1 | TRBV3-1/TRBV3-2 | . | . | TGTGCCAGCAGCCAAGATAGGAGATTGGGGGAGTTCTTC | CASSQDRRLGEFF
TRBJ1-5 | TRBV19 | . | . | TGTGCCAGTAATCCATCGACAGGCGCCGCCCCTAGGGCCCAGCATTTT | CASNPSTGAAPRAQHF
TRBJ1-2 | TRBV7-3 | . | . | TGTGCCAGCAGCGCGATGGGACGGGAGAGCTATGGCTACACCTTC | CASSAMGRESYGYTF
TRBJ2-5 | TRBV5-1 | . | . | TGCGCCAGCAGCCCCGGTGGACGCGGGGAGACCCAGTACTTC | CASSPGGRGETQYF
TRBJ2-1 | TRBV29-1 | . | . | TGCAGCGTTGGGGGTAGGGATGAGCAGTTCTTC | CSVGGRDEQFF
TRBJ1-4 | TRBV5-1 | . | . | TGCGCCAGCAGCTTGAGCCCCAATGAAAAACTGTTTTTT | CASSLSPNEKLFF
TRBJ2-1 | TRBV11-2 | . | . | TGTGCCAGCAGCACCAGAGGTGGGCGGATGAGCTCCTACAATGAGCAGTTCTTC | CASSTRGGRMSSYNEQFF
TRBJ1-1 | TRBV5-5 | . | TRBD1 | TGTGCCAGCAGCTACGACAGGGGAATGAACACTGAAGCTTTCTTT | CASSYDRGMNTEAFF
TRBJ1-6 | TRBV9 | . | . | TGTGCCAGCAGCCCACGGGACTCCAGGGTTTCACCCCTCCACTTT | CASSPRDSRVSPLHF
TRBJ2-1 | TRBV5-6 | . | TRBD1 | TGTGCCAGCAGAACCGGGACAGGGGGAAATGAGCAGTTCTTC | CASRTGTGGNEQFF
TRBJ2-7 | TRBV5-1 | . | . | TGCGCCAGCAAGAGGACGGGACACTACGAGCAGTACTTC | CASKRTGHYEQYF
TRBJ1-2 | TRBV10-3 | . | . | TGTGCCATCAGTGCAGGGTATGGCTACACCTTC | CAISAGYGYTF
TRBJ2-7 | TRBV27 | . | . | TGTGCCAGCAGTACACCTCGGGGGCCCAAGGATGAGAAAGTTAGTGTGCAGTACTTC | CASSTPRGPKDEKVSVQYF
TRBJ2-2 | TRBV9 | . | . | TGTGCCAGCAGCGTCGTCGGGAGCGACACCGGGGAGCTGTTTTTT | CASSVVGSDTGELFF
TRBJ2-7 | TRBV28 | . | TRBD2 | TGTGCCAGCAGTCCCACTAGCGGGAGCTACGAGCAGTACTTC | CASSPTSGSYEQYF
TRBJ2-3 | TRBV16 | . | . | TGTGCCAGCAGCCAATCTTTCGGGCTTAAGCGGGCTGATACGCAGTATTTT | CASSQSFGLKRADTQYF
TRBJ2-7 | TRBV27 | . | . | TGTGCCAGCAGTTACAGTAGCTCCTACGAGCAGTACTTC | CASSYSSSYEQYF
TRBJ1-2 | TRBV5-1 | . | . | TGCGCCAGCAGCCCCGAGGGTCACACCGATTTAACCACCTTC | CASSPEGHTDLTTF
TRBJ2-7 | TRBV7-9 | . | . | TGTGCCAGCAGCTCGACCTACTACGAGCAGTACTTC | CASSSTYYEQYF
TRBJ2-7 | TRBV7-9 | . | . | TGTGCCAGCAGCTTAGCCGGCGGGACGGTTTACGAGCAGTACTTC | CASSLAGGTVYEQYF
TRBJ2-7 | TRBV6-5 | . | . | TGTGCCAGCAGTTACGCCTCAGGGTTCTACGAGCAGTACTTC | CASSYASGFYEQYF
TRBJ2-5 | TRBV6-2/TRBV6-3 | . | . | TGTGCCAGCAGCTCCTTACAGGGTAAAGAGACCCAGTACTTC | CASSSLQGKETQYF
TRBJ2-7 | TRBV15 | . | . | TGTGCCACCAGCAGGCCTAAGGGCGAGCAGTACTTC | CATSRPKGEQYF
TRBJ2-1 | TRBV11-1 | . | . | TGTGCCAGCAGCTTAGAACAGCGTTTTGCCTACAATGAGCAGTTCTTC | CASSLEQRFAYNEQFF